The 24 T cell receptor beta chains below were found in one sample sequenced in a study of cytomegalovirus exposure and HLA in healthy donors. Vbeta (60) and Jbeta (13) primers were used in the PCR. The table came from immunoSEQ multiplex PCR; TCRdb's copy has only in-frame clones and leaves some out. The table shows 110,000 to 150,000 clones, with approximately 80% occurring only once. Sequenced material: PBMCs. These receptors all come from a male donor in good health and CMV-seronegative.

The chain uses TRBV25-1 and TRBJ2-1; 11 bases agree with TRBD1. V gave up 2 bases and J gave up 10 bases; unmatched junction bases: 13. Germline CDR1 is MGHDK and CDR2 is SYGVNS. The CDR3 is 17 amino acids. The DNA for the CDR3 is TGTGCCAGCAGTGAAAGGCCCGGCGGGACAGGGGGTCGGGAGCAGTTCTTC. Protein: CASSERPGGTGGREQFF.

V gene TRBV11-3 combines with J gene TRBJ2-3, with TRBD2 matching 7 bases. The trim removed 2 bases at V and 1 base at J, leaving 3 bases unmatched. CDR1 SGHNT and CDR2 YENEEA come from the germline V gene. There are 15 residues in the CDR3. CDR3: CASSLRLAGTDTQYF. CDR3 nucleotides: TGTGCCAGCAGCTTACGGCTAGCGGGCACAGATACGCAGTATTTT.

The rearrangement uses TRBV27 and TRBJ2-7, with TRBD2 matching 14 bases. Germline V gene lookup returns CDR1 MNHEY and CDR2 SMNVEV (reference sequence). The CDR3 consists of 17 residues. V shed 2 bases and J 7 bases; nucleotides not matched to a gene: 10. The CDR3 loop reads CASSLEQKTSGRGEQYF. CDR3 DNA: TGTGCCAGCAGTTTAGAACAGAAGACTAGCGGGAGGGGTGAGCAGTACTTC.

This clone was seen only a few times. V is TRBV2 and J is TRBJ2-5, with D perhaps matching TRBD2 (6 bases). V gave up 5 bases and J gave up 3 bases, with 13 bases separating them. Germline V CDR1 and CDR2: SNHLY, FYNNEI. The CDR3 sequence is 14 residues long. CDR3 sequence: CASSMGLEKETQYF. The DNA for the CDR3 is TGTGCCAGCAGTATGGGACTGGAAAAAGAGACCCAGTACTTC. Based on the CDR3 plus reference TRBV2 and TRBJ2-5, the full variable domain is EPEVTQTPSHQVTQMGQEVILRCVPISNHLYFYWYRQILGQKVEFLVSFYNNEISEKSEIFDDQFSVERPDGSNFTLKIRSTKLEDSAMYFCASSMGLEKETQYFGPGTRLLVL.

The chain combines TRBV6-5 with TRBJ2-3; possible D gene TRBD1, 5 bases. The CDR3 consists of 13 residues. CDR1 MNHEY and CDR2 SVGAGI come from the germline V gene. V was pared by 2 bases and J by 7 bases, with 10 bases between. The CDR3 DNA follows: TGTGCCAGCAGTTACAGCCAGGGATATACGCAGTATTTT. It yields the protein CASSYSQGYTQYF.

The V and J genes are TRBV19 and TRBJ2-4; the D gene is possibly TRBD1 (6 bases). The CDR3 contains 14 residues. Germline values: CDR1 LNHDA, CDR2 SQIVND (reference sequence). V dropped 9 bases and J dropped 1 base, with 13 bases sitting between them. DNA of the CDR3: TGTGCCAGCGAAACAGGGCGGGCCAAAAACATTCAGTACTTC. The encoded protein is CASETGRAKNIQYF.

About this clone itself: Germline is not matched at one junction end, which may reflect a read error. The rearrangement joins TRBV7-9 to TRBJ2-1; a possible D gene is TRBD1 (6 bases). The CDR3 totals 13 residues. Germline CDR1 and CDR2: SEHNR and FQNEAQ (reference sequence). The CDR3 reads CSSSWGQGNEQFF. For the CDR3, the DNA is TGTTCCAGCAGCTGGGGGCAGGGCAATGAGCAGTTCTTC.

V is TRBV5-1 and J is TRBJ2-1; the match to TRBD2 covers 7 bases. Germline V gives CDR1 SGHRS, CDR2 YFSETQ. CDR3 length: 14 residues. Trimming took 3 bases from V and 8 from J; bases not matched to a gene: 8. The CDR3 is CASSWGGTSDEQFF. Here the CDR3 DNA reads TGCGCCAGCAGCTGGGGAGGAACTAGCGATGAGCAGTTCTTC.

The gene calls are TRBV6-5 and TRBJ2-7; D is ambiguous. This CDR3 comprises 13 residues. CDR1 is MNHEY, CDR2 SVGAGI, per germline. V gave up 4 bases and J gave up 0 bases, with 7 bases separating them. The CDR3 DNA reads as TGTGCCAGCAGTTTGGCGGCCTCCTACGAGCAGTACTTC. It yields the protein CASSLAASYEQYF.

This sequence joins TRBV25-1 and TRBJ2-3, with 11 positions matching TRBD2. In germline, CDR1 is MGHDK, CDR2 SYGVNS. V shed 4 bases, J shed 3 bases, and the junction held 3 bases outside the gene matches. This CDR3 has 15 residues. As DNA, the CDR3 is TGTGCCAGCAGTGCTAGCGGGAGGATGACAGATACGCAGTATTTT. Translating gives CASSASGRMTDTQYF.

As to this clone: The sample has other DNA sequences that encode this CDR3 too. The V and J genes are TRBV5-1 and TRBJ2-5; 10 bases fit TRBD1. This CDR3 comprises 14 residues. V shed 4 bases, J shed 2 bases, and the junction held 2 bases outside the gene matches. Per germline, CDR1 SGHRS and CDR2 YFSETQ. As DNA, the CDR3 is TGCGCCAGCAGCCTGGGACAGGGGCAAGAGACCCAGTACTTC. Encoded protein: CASSLGQGQETQYF.

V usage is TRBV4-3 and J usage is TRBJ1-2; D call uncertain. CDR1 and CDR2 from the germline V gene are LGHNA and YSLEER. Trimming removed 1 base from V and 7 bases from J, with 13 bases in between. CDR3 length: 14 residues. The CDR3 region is CASSQADTQSGYTF. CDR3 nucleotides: TGCGCCAGCAGCCAAGCTGACACCCAATCTGGCTACACCTTC.

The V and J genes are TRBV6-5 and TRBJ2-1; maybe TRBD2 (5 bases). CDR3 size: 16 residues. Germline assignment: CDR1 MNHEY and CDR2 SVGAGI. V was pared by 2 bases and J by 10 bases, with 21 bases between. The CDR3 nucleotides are TGTGCCAGCAGTTACCTCCGGGCCTCGACTATTAAGGAGCAGTTCTTC. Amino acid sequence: CASSYLRASTIKEQFF.

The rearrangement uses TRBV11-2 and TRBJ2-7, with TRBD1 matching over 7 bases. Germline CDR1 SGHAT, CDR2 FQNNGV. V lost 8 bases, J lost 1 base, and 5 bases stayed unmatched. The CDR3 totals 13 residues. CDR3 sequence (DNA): TGTGCCAGCGAAGACAGGGTATCCTACGAGCAGTACTTC. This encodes CASEDRVSYEQYF.

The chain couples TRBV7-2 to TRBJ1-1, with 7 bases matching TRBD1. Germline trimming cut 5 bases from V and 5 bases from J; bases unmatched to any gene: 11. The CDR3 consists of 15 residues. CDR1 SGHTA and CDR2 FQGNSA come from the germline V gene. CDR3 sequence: CASSPHTGAGTEAFF. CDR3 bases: TGTGCCAGCAGCCCACATACAGGGGCCGGTACTGAAGCTTTCTTT.

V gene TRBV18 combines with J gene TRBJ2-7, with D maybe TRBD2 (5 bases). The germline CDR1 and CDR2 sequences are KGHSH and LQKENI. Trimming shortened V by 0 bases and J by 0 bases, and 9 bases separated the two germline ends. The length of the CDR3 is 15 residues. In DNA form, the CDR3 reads TGTGCCAGCTCACCACCAGAGGGTGTCTCCTACGAGCAGTACTTC. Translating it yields CASSPPEGVSYEQYF.

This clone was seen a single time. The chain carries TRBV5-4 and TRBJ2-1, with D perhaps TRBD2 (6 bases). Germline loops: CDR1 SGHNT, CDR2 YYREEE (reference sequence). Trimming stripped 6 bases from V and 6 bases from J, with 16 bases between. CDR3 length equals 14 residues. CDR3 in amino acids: CASNTLGGTNEQFF. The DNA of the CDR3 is TGTGCCAGCAACACACTCGGGGGAACCAATGAGCAGTTCTTC.

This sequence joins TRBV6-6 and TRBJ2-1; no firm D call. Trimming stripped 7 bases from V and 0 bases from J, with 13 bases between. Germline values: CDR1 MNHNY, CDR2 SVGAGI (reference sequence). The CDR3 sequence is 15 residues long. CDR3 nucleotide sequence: TGTGCCAGCACCCCCGAGGCTACCTCCTACAATGAGCAGTTCTTC. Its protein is CASTPEATSYNEQFF.

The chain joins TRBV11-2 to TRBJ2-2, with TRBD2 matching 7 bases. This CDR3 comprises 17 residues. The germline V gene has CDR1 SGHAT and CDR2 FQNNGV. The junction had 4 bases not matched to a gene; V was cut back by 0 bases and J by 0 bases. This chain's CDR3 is CASSLDASGANTGELFF. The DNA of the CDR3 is TGTGCCAGCAGCTTAGACGCTAGCGGAGCGAACACCGGGGAGCTGTTTTTT.

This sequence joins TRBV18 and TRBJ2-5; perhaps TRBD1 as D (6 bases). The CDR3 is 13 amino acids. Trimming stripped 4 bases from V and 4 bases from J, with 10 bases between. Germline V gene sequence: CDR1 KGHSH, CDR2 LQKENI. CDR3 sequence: CASSQQGGETQYF. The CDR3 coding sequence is TGTGCCAGCTCACAACAGGGTGGAGAGACCCAGTACTTC. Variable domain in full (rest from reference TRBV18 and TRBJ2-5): NAGVMQNPRHLVRRRGQEARLRCSPMKGHSHVYWYRQLPEEGLKFMVYLQKENIIDESGMPKERFSAEFPKEGPSILRIQQVVRGDSAAYFCASSQQGGETQYFGPGTRLLVL.

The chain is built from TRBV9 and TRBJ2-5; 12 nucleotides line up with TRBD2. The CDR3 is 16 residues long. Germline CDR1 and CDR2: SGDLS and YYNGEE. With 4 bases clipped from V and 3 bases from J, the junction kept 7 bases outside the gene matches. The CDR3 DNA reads TGTGCCAGCAGCACCCTAGCGGGGGGGCCGGAAGAGACCCAGTACTTC. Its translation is CASSTLAGGPEETQYF. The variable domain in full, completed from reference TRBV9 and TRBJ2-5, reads DSGVTQTPKHLITATGQRVTLRCSPRSGDLSVYWYQQSLDQGLQFLIQYYNGEERAKGNILERFSAQQFPDLHSELNLSSLELGDSALYFCASSTLAGGPEETQYFGPGTRLLVL.

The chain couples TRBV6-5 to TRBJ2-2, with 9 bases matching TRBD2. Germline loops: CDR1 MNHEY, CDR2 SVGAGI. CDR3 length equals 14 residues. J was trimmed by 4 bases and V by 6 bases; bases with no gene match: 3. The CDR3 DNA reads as TGTGCCAGCAGACTAGCGGGCGTCACCGGGGAGCTGTTTTTT. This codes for CASRLAGVTGELFF.

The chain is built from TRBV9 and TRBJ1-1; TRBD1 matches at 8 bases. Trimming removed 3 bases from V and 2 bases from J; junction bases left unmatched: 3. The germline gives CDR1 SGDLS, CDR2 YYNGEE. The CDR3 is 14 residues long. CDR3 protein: CASSGGQGNTEAFF. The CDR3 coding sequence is TGTGCCAGCAGCGGAGGACAGGGCAACACTGAAGCTTTCTTT.

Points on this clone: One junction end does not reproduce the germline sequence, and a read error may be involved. Here the CDR3 reads CASSPGQGAPGPQHF. CDR3 in DNA: TGTGCTAGCAGCCCCGGACAGGGCGCCCCAGGGCCCCAGCATTTT. The J gene is TRBJ1-5, the V gene TRBV7-7; 8 bases are a match to TRBD1. The CDR3 contains 15 residues. Germline values: CDR1 SSHAT, CDR2 FNYEAQ (reference sequence).